This T cell receptor beta chain came from a study of PD-L1 blockade in urothelial cancer. Background on the study: Every 3 weeks, patients received intravenous atezolizumab 1,200 mg, beginning 2014.

V lost 4 bases and J 3 bases, leaving 3 bases between the germline ends. Germline V gene sequence: CDR1 LNHDA, CDR2 SQIVND (reference sequence). This CDR3 has 11 residues. Sequencing used immunoSEQ multiplex PCR; TCRdb keeps in-frame clones, though not all of them. Counted here are about 130,000 clones, about 82% occurring once; the ten biggest clones make up roughly 2.4%. Findings and limits, study-wide: Pretreatment peripheral blood TCR clonality that fell below the median predicted better survival among the patients studied.

Time point denoted: peripheral blood 6 weeks after treatment start. Disease in patients was locally advanced or metastatic urothelial carcinoma. Sample numbers ranged from 1 to 8 per patient, encompassing pretreatment and on-treatment collections. A note on this clone: Its antigen is as yet unknown. The same CDR3 is also encoded by other DNA sequences in this sample.

The genes are TRBV19 and TRBJ1-1, with no clear D. The sequencing here drew on PBMCs, taken around atezolizumab (anti-PD-L1) treatment. The clonotype originates from a man aged 45-65 years with urothelial cancer. Here the CDR3 reads CASSTYTEAFF. In nucleotides, the CDR3 is TGTGCCAGTAGTACGTACACTGAAGCTTTCTTT.